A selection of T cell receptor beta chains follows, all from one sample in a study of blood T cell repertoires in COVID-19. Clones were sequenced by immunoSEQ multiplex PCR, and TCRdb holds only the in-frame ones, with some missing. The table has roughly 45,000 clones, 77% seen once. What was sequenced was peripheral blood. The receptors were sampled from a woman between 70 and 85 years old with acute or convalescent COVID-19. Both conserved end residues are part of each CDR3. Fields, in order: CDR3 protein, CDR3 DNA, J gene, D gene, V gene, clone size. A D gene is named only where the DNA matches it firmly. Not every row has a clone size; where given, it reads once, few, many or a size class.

CDR3aa: CASSQGPGRYEQYF
CDR3nt: TGTGCCAGCAGCCAAGGCCCAGGGAGGTACGAGCAGTACTTC
j_gene: TRBJ2-7
d_gene: -
v_gene: TRBV3-1/TRBV3-2
abundance: -

CDR3aa: CASSQRPGQGFRNEQFF
CDR3nt: TGTGCCAGCAGCCAACGTCCGGGACAGGGGTTTCGGAATGAGCAGTTCTTC
j_gene: TRBJ2-1
d_gene: TRBD1
v_gene: TRBV14
abundance: -

CDR3aa: CASSPAGFPGTDTQYF
CDR3nt: TGCGCCAGCAGCCCCGCAGGGTTTCCCGGCACAGATACGCAGTATTTT
j_gene: TRBJ2-3
d_gene: -
v_gene: TRBV4-3
abundance: -

CDR3aa: CASSQEFPGQVILYGYTF
CDR3nt: TGTGCCAGCAGCCAAGAGTTTCCGGGACAGGTGATTCTTTATGGCTACACCTTC
j_gene: TRBJ1-2
d_gene: TRBD1
v_gene: TRBV3-1/TRBV3-2
abundance: -

CDR3aa: CASSQETGGSYEQYF
CDR3nt: TGCGCCAGCAGCCAAGAAACAGGGGGCTCCTACGAGCAGTACTTC
j_gene: TRBJ2-7
d_gene: TRBD1
v_gene: TRBV4-3
abundance: many

CDR3aa: CASSETGTGGAMWAEKLFF
CDR3nt: TGCGCCAGCAGTGAGACCGGGACAGGGGGCGCGATGTGGGCAGAAAAACTGTTTTTT
j_gene: TRBJ1-4
d_gene: TRBD1
v_gene: TRBV10-2
abundance: -

CDR3aa: CASSFSPGGQKNIQYF
CDR3nt: TGTGCCAGCAGCTTTTCCCCCGGTGGACAGAAAAACATTCAGTACTTC
j_gene: TRBJ2-4
d_gene: -
v_gene: TRBV7-8
abundance: many

CDR3aa: CASSLPGQGVNEQYF
CDR3nt: TGTGCCAGCAGCTTACCGGGACAGGGGGTCAACGAGCAGTACTTC
j_gene: TRBJ2-7
d_gene: TRBD1
v_gene: TRBV7-2
abundance: -

CDR3aa: CASSPWTSGNNEQFF
CDR3nt: TGTGCCAGCAGCCCCTGGACTAGCGGGAACAATGAGCAGTTCTTC
j_gene: TRBJ2-1
d_gene: TRBD2
v_gene: TRBV3-1/TRBV3-2
abundance: few

CDR3aa: CASSRGLQPQHF
CDR3nt: TGTGCCAGCAGTCGGGGACTTCAGCCCCAGCATTTT
j_gene: TRBJ1-5
d_gene: -
v_gene: TRBV28
abundance: few

CDR3aa: CASSSTGTVYGYTF
CDR3nt: TGCGCCAGCAGCTCGACAGGGACCGTCTATGGCTACACCTTC
j_gene: TRBJ1-2
d_gene: TRBD1
v_gene: TRBV5-1
abundance: -

CDR3aa: CASMSGAFGNQPQHF
CDR3nt: TGTGCCAGTATGTCAGGGGCGTTTGGCAATCAGCCCCAGCATTTT
j_gene: TRBJ1-5
d_gene: -
v_gene: TRBV19
abundance: few

CDR3aa: CASSYSRITDTQYF
CDR3nt: TGTGCCAGCAGTTACTCGAGAATAACAGATACGCAGTATTTT
j_gene: TRBJ2-3
d_gene: -
v_gene: TRBV6-2/TRBV6-3
abundance: few

CDR3aa: CAWSKWGQPGSGNTIYF
CDR3nt: TGTGCCTGGAGCAAATGGGGGCAGCCAGGCTCTGGAAACACCATATATTTT
j_gene: TRBJ1-3
d_gene: -
v_gene: TRBV30
abundance: -

CDR3aa: CASSLVTGTAETQYF
CDR3nt: TGTGCCAGCAGCTTAGTCACCGGGACAGCTGAGACCCAGTACTTC
j_gene: TRBJ2-5
d_gene: TRBD1
v_gene: TRBV13
abundance: -

CDR3aa: CAGSRRQGSSSYNEQFF
CDR3nt: TGTGCCGGCAGCCGTCGACAGGGAAGTAGCTCCTACAATGAGCAGTTCTTC
j_gene: TRBJ2-1
d_gene: TRBD1
v_gene: TRBV27
abundance: -

CDR3aa: CASSLELGGARKAFF
CDR3nt: TGTGCCAGCAGCTTAGAGTTAGGGGGGGCGAGGAAAGCTTTCTTT
j_gene: TRBJ1-1
d_gene: -
v_gene: TRBV13
abundance: -

CDR3aa: CASSSHYREYEQYF
CDR3nt: TGTGCCAGCAGCTCTCATTACAGGGAATACGAGCAGTACTTC
j_gene: TRBJ2-7
d_gene: -
v_gene: TRBV13
abundance: -

CDR3aa: CATSRDLAGVSNEQFF
CDR3nt: TGTGCCACCAGCAGAGATTTAGCGGGAGTAAGCAATGAGCAGTTCTTC
j_gene: TRBJ2-1
d_gene: TRBD2
v_gene: TRBV15
abundance: -

CDR3aa: CASSRGTGGNQPQHF
CDR3nt: TGTGCCAGCAGCCGCGGGACAGGGGGTAATCAGCCCCAGCATTTT
j_gene: TRBJ1-5
d_gene: TRBD1
v_gene: TRBV7-8
abundance: -

CDR3aa: CASGLAMNSNQPQHF
CDR3nt: TGTGCCTCTGGTCTCGCGATGAATAGCAATCAGCCCCAGCATTTT
j_gene: TRBJ1-5
d_gene: -
v_gene: TRBV19
abundance: -

CDR3aa: CASSIKGTSPSYTGELFF
CDR3nt: TGTGCCAGTAGTATAAAAGGGACTAGCCCCTCTTACACCGGGGAGCTGTTTTTT
j_gene: TRBJ2-2
d_gene: TRBD2
v_gene: TRBV19
abundance: few

CDR3aa: CASSSGDRVGYTEAFF
CDR3nt: TGTGCCAGCAGTTCCGGGGACAGGGTGGGGTACACTGAAGCTTTCTTT
j_gene: TRBJ1-1
d_gene: TRBD1
v_gene: TRBV6-5
abundance: once

CDR3aa: CASSLGLRTEAFF
CDR3nt: TGTGCCAGCAGTTTAGGGTTGCGCACTGAAGCTTTCTTT
j_gene: TRBJ1-1
d_gene: -
v_gene: TRBV12-3/TRBV12-4
abundance: -

CDR3aa: CSVASGSYLETQYF
CDR3nt: TGCAGCGTTGCTAGCGGGAGCTATCTGGAGACCCAGTACTTC
j_gene: TRBJ2-5
d_gene: TRBD2
v_gene: TRBV29-1
abundance: once

CDR3aa: CASSLDGTGVGYTF
CDR3nt: TGTGCCAGCAGCTTAGATGGGACAGGGGTCGGCTACACCTTC
j_gene: TRBJ1-2
d_gene: TRBD1
v_gene: TRBV7-2
abundance: -

CDR3aa: CASSLSGLSTDTQYF
CDR3nt: TGTGCCAGCAGCCTGTCGGGACTGAGCACAGATACGCAGTATTTT
j_gene: TRBJ2-3
d_gene: -
v_gene: TRBV5-4
abundance: -

CDR3aa: CSAGTGGDQPQHF
CDR3nt: TGCAGCGCCGGGACAGGGGGGGATCAGCCCCAGCATTTT
j_gene: TRBJ1-5
d_gene: TRBD1
v_gene: TRBV29-1
abundance: few

CDR3aa: CASSRTASTDTQYF
CDR3nt: TGTGCCAGCAGCCGGACAGCTAGCACAGATACGCAGTATTTT
j_gene: TRBJ2-3
d_gene: -
v_gene: TRBV6-5
abundance: -

CDR3aa: CASSLAASGLYEQYF
CDR3nt: TGTGCCAGCAGCTTGGCGGCTAGCGGGCTCTACGAGCAGTACTTC
j_gene: TRBJ2-7
d_gene: TRBD2
v_gene: TRBV5-5
abundance: -

CDR3aa: CASSLASGGFFGSGANVLTF
CDR3nt: TGTGCCAGCAGTTTGGCTAGCGGGGGGTTTTTCGGCTCTGGGGCCAACGTCCTGACTTTC
j_gene: TRBJ2-6
d_gene: TRBD2
v_gene: TRBV28
abundance: -

CDR3aa: CASSFRSNSPLHF
CDR3nt: TGTGCCAGCAGTTTCCGTTCGAATTCACCCCTCCACTTT
j_gene: TRBJ1-6
d_gene: -
v_gene: TRBV27
abundance: -

CDR3aa: CASSYPGGGDNGYTF
CDR3nt: TGTGCCAGCAGTTATCCCGGGGGAGGGGACAATGGCTACACCTTC
j_gene: TRBJ1-2
d_gene: -
v_gene: TRBV2
abundance: -

CDR3aa: CASSRNLRGDTEAFF
CDR3nt: TGTGCCAGCAGCCGAAACCTCAGGGGAGACACTGAAGCTTTCTTT
j_gene: TRBJ1-1
d_gene: -
v_gene: TRBV5-5
abundance: -

CDR3aa: CASSEGTFWRTNYGYTF
CDR3nt: TGTGCCAGCAGTGAAGGGACTTTTTGGAGGACTAACTATGGCTACACCTTC
j_gene: TRBJ1-2
d_gene: -
v_gene: TRBV2
abundance: -

CDR3aa: CASSLLSGSANTGELFF
CDR3nt: TGTGCCAGCAGCTTACTTAGCGGGAGCGCGAACACCGGGGAGCTGTTTTTT
j_gene: TRBJ2-2
d_gene: TRBD2
v_gene: TRBV7-3
abundance: -

CDR3aa: CARGRGQKNTEAFF
CDR3nt: TGTGCCAGGGGTAGAGGGCAGAAGAACACTGAAGCTTTCTTT
j_gene: TRBJ1-1
d_gene: -
v_gene: TRBV28
abundance: -

CDR3aa: CASSPQGEYGYTF
CDR3nt: TGTGCCAGCAGCCCGCAGGGGGAATATGGCTACACCTTC
j_gene: TRBJ1-2
d_gene: TRBD1
v_gene: TRBV7-9
abundance: few

CDR3aa: CASSSTSAGEQFF
CDR3nt: TGTGCCAGCAGTTCGACTAGCGCGGGTGAGCAGTTCTTC
j_gene: TRBJ2-1
d_gene: TRBD2
v_gene: TRBV27
abundance: many

CDR3aa: CASSLNRISYEQYF
CDR3nt: TGTGCCAGCAGTTTAAACAGGATTTCCTACGAGCAGTACTTC
j_gene: TRBJ2-7
d_gene: -
v_gene: TRBV27
abundance: -

CDR3aa: CASSVGPPGYGEQFF
CDR3nt: TGTGCCAGCAGCGTAGGGCCCCCAGGGTACGGTGAGCAGTTCTTC
j_gene: TRBJ2-1
d_gene: -
v_gene: TRBV9
abundance: -

CDR3aa: CASSLAGTGAFVGELFF
CDR3nt: TGTGCCAGCAGCCTCGCCGGGACAGGGGCCTTTGTGGGGGAGCTGTTTTTT
j_gene: TRBJ2-2
d_gene: TRBD1
v_gene: TRBV4-2
abundance: -

CDR3aa: CASSIKGQEPYEQYF
CDR3nt: TGTGCCAGCAGCATTAAGGGGCAGGAACCCTACGAGCAGTACTTC
j_gene: TRBJ2-7
d_gene: -
v_gene: TRBV21-1
abundance: -

CDR3aa: CASNPTGSNQPQHF
CDR3nt: TGTGCCAGCAACCCGACAGGGAGCAATCAGCCCCAGCATTTT
j_gene: TRBJ1-5
d_gene: TRBD1
v_gene: TRBV6-5
abundance: -